What follows describes a single TCR beta chain. Assay: immunoSEQ multiplex PCR; the TCRdb copy retains only in-frame clones and omits some. The sample records roughly 89,000 clones, just under 95% being singletons. The data were taken from a study of T cell changes during pregnancy in multiple sclerosis. The origin of this receptor is a female donor with multiple sclerosis, enrolled in a pregnancy study. Sequenced material: peripheral blood, taken in the first trimester of pregnancy.

CDR3 residues: CASSRPGLVEKLFF. Written as DNA, the CDR3 is TGTGCCAGCAGCCGCCCAGGGTTAGTTGAAAAACTGTTTTTT. This chain joins TRBV5-6 and TRBJ1-4; TRBD1 might be the D (5 bases). Germline CDR1 reads SGHDT; CDR2 reads YYEEEE. V was clipped by 4 bases and J by 7 bases, with 14 bases between them. The CDR3 is 14 residues long.